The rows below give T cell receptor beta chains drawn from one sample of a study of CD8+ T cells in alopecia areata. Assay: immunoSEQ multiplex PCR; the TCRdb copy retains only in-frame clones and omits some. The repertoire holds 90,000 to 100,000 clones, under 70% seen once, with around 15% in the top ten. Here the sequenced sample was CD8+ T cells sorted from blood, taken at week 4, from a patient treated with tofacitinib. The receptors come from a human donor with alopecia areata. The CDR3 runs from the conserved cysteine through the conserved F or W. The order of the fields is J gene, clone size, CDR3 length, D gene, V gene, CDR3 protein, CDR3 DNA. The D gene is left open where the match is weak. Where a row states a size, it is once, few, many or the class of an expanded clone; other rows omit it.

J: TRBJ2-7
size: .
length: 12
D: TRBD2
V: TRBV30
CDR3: CACQREVYEQYF
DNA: TGTGCCTGTCAGCGGGAAGTTTACGAGCAGTACTTC

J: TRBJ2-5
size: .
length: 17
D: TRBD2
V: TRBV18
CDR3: CASSIAALAGEGETQYF
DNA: TGTGCCAGCTCAATTGCGGCTCTAGCGGGGGAAGGAGAGACCCAGTACTTC

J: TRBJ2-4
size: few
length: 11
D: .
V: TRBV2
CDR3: CASLEGLTQYF
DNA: TGTGCCAGCTTGGAGGGACTTACTCAGTACTTC

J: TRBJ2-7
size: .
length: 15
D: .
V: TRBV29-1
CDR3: CSVEEGRDGSYEQYF
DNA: TGCAGCGTTGAAGAGGGGCGGGACGGGTCCTACGAGCAGTACTTC

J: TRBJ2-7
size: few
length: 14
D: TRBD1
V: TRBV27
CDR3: CASSLSGTGDEQYF
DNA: TGTGCCAGCAGTTTATCAGGGACAGGGGACGAGCAGTACTTC

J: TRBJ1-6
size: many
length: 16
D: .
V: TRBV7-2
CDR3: CASSLSPAGHNSPLHF
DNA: TGTGCCAGCAGCTTAAGTCCGGCAGGCCATAATTCACCCCTCCACTTT

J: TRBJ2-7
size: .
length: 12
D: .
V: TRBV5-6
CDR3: CASSLQGYEQYF
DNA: TGTGCCAGCAGCTTACAGGGTTACGAGCAGTACTTC

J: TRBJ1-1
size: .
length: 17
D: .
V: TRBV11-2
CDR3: CASSRGLGAQMNTEAFF
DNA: TGTGCCAGCAGCCGTGGATTAGGGGCCCAAATGAACACTGAAGCTTTCTTT

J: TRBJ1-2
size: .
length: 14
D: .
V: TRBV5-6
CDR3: CASSLVIPTYGYTF
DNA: TGTGCCAGCAGCTTGGTAATACCGACCTATGGCTACACCTTC

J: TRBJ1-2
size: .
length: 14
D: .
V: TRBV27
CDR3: CASSPGQTDYGYTF
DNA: TGTGCCAGCAGTCCAGGACAGACAGACTATGGCTACACCTTC

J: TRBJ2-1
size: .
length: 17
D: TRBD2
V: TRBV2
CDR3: CASSGGLAGETYNEQFF
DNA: TGTGCCAGCAGTGGGGGACTAGCGGGGGAGACCTACAATGAGCAGTTCTTC

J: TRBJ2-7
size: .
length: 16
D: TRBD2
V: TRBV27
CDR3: CASSPRLAGASYEQYF
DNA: TGTGCCAGCAGTCCGCGACTAGCGGGGGCTTCCTACGAGCAGTACTTC

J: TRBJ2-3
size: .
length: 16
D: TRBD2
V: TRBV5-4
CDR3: CASSLALGTSLDTQYF
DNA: TGTGCCAGCAGCTTGGCCCTTGGGACTAGCTTAGATACGCAGTATTTT

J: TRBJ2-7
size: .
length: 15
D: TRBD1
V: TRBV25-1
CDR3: CASTRGDRAAYEQYF
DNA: TGTGCCAGCACCCGAGGGGACAGGGCTGCCTACGAGCAGTACTTC

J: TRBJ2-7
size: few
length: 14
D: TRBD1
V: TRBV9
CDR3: CASSTRDSTYEQYF
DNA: TGTGCCAGCTCCACCCGGGACAGCACCTACGAGCAGTACTTC

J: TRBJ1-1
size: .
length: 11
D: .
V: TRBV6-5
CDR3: CASSTDTEAFF
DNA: TGTGCCAGCAGTACGGACACTGAAGCTTTCTTT

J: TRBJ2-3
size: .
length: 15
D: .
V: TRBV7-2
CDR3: CASSLAETSSDTQYF
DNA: TGTGCCAGCAGCTTAGCCGAAACCTCGTCCGATACGCAGTATTTT

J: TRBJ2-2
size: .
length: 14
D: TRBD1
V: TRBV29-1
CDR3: CSVAGTENTGELFF
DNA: TGCAGCGTTGCCGGGACAGAAAACACCGGGGAGCTGTTTTTT

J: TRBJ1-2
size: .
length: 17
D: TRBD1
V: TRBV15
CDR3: CATSRGYRDRGLDGYTF
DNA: TGTGCCACCAGCAGAGGGTACCGGGACAGGGGATTAGATGGCTACACCTTC

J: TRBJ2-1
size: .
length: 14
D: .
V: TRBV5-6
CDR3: CASSRGAGYNEQFF
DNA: TGTGCCAGCAGTCGCGGCGCGGGGTACAATGAGCAGTTCTTC

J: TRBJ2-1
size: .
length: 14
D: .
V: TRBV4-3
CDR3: CASSQAAGLNEQFF
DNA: TGCGCCAGCAGCCAAGCCGCGGGCCTCAATGAGCAGTTCTTC

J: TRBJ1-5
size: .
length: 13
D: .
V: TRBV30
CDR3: CAYEENSNQPQHF
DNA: TGTGCCTATGAGGAGAATAGCAATCAGCCCCAGCATTTT

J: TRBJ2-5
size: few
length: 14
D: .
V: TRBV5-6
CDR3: CASSLVVVEETQYF
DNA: TGTGCCAGCAGCTTGGTTGTGGTGGAGGAGACCCAGTACTTC

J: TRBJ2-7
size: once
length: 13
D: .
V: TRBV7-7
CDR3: CASVQVRDYEQYF
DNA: TGTGCCAGCGTGCAGGTGCGTGACTACGAGCAGTACTTC

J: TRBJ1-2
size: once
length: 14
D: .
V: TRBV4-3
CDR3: CASSLLGSEYGYTF
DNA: TGCGCCAGCAGCCTCTTGGGCTCGGAGTATGGCTACACCTTC

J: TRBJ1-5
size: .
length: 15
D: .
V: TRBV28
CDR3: CASSLYGGSNQPQHF
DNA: TGTGCCAGCAGTTTATACGGGGGGAGCAATCAGCCCCAGCATTTT

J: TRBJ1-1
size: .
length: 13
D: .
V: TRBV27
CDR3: CASSLPGNTEAFF
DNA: TGTGCCAGCAGTTTACCGGGGAACACTGAAGCTTTCTTT

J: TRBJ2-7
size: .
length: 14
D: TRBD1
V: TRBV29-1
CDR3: CSVAFTGGGDEQYF
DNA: TGCAGCGTTGCCTTTACAGGGGGCGGCGACGAGCAGTACTTC

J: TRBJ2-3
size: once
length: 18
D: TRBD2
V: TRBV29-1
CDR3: CSVDGLAGAVYRTDTQYF
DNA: TGCAGCGTTGATGGGCTAGCGGGGGCCGTATACCGCACAGATACGCAGTATTTT

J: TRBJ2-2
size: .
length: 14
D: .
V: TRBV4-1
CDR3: CASSQAQQSAELFF
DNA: TGCGCCAGCAGCCAAGCACAACAGTCTGCGGAGCTGTTTTTT

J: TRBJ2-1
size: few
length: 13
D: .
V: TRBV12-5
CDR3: CASGLDSYNEQFF
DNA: TGTGCTAGTGGTCTTGACAGTTACAATGAGCAGTTCTTC

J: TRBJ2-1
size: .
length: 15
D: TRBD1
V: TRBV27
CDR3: CASSPQGAIYNEQFF
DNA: TGTGCCAGCAGTCCACAGGGGGCCATCTACAATGAGCAGTTCTTC

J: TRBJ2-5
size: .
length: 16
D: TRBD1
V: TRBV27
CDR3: CASRLRFGQGSGTQYF
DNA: TGTGCCAGCCGCCTTCGCTTCGGACAGGGGTCGGGGACCCAGTACTTC

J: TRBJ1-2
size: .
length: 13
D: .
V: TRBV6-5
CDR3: CASSYGISYGYTF
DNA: TGTGCCAGCAGTTATGGTATTTCCTATGGCTACACCTTC

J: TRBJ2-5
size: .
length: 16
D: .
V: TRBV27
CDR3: CASSSGFVGVRETQYF
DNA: TGTGCCAGCAGTTCGGGCTTTGTTGGGGTACGAGAGACCCAGTACTTC

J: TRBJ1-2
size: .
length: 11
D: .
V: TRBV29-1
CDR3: CSVGTGDGYTF
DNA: TGCAGCGTTGGGACGGGAGATGGCTACACCTTC

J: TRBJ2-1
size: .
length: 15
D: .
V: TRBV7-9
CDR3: CASSSTRTGGNEQFF
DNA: TGTGCCAGCAGCTCGACCCGGACCGGCGGGAATGAGCAGTTCTTC

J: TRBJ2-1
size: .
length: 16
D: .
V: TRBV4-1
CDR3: CASSQVGGTSYNEQFF
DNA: TGCGCCAGCAGCCAAGTTGGCGGGACTTCCTACAATGAGCAGTTCTTC

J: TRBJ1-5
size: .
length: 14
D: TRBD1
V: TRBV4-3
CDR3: CASSQIQGYQPQHF
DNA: TGCGCCAGCAGCCAAATACAGGGGTATCAGCCCCAGCATTTT

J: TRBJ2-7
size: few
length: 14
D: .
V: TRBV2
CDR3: CASSRDGPVYEQYF
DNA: TGTGCCAGCAGTAGGGATGGTCCGGTGTACGAGCAGTACTTC

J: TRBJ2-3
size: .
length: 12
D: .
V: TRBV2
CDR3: CARGTGADTQYF
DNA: TGTGCCAGGGGCACCGGTGCAGATACGCAGTATTTT

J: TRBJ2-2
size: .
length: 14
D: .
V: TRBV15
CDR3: CATSPDWNTGELFF
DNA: TGTGCCACCAGCCCGGACTGGAACACCGGGGAGCTGTTTTTT

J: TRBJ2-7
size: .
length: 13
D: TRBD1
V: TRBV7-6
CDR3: CASSPGQTYEQYF
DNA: TGTGCCAGCAGCCCGGGACAGACCTACGAGCAGTACTTC

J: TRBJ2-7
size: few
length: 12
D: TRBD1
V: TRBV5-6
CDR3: CASSPGGYEQYF
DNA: TGTGCCAGCAGCCCAGGGGGCTACGAGCAGTACTTC

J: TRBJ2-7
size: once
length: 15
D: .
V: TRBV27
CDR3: CASRETGLPAYEQYF
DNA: TGTGCCAGCAGAGAGACAGGCCTCCCCGCCTACGAGCAGTACTTC

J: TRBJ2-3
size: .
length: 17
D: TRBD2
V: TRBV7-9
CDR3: CASSLVGQRGSTDTQYF
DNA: TGTGCCAGCAGCTTAGTAGGGCAGCGGGGGAGCACAGATACGCAGTATTTT

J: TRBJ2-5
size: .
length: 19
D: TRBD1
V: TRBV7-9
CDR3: CASSLVHNGGQDGQETQYF
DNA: TGTGCCAGCAGCTTAGTACACAATGGGGGACAGGACGGTCAAGAGACCCAGTACTTC

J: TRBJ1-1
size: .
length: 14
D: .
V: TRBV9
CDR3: CASSDGRVNTEAFF
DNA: TGTGCCAGCAGCGATGGACGTGTGAACACTGAAGCTTTCTTT